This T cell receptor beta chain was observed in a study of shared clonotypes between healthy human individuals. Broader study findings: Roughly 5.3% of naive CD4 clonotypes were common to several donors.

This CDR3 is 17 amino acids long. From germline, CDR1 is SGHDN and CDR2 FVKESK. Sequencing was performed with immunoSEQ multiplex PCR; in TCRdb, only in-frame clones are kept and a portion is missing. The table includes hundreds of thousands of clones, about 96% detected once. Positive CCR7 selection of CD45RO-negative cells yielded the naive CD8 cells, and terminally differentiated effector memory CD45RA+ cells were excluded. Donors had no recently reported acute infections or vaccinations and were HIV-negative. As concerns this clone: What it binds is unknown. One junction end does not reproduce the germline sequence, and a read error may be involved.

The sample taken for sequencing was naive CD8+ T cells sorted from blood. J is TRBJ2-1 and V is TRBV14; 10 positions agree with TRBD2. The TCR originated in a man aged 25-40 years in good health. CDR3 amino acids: CASRQEREGLSYNEQFF. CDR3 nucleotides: TGTGCCAGCAGGCAAGAGCGGGAGGGCCTGTCCTACAATGAGCAGTTCTTC.